The 19 T cell receptor beta chains below all came from one sample that was sequenced in a study of shared clonotypes between healthy human individuals. The table came from immunoSEQ multiplex PCR; TCRdb's copy has only in-frame clones and leaves some out. This table holds around 480,000 clones, 75% to 80% found once. Material for sequencing was PBMCs. Receptors originate from a middle-aged woman in good health. Some clones in this sample may be carry-over from other donors' samples.

V usage is TRBV27 and J usage is TRBJ1-1; TRBD1 is a possible D gene (6 bases). The germline gives CDR1 MNHEY, CDR2 SMNVEV (reference sequence). Trimming removed 4 bases from V and 0 bases from J, with 12 bases in between. The CDR3 runs to 15 residues. CDR3 in DNA: TGTGCCAGCAGTTCCACAGGGATAGTGAACACTGAAGCTTTCTTT. Translated, it gives CASSSTGIVNTEAFF.

This clone was detected only a few times. The chain recombines TRBV28 with TRBJ2-1, with TRBD2 identical over 7 bases. After removal of 5 bases from V and 5 bases from J, the junction contained 9 bases not matched to a gene. The CDR3 runs 15 residues. CDR1 and CDR2 (germline): MDHEN, SYDVKM. As DNA, the CDR3 is TGTGCCAGCAGTAACCCCGGGACTACCCACAATGAGCAGTTCTTC. Its translation: CASSNPGTTHNEQFF.

The chain employs TRBV10-1 and TRBJ1-4, with 7 bases that match TRBD1. CDR1 and CDR2 (germline): WNHNN, SYGVQD (reference sequence). The CDR3 totals 13 residues. V gave up 7 bases and J gave up 7 bases; unmatched junction bases: 6. DNA for the CDR3: TGCGCCAGCACGAGGGGGCTCGGTGAAAAACTGTTTTTT. Translation gives CASTRGLGEKLFF.

The chain combines TRBV25-1 with TRBJ2-3, with D possibly matching TRBD2 (6 bases). The V and J ends lost 4 bases and 5 bases respectively, with 13 bases between them. Per the germline V gene, CDR1 is MGHDK and CDR2 is SYGVNS. The CDR3 consists of 14 residues. CDR3 residues: CASSGDREEDTQYF. In DNA form, the CDR3 reads TGTGCCAGCAGTGGGGATAGGGAGGAAGATACGCAGTATTTT.

This clone was detected only once. The V call is TRBV18, the J call TRBJ1-3, with 10 bases that match TRBD1. This CDR3 comprises 16 residues. Unmatched junction bases numbered 4, after V lost 3 bases and J lost 2 bases. Germline loops: CDR1 KGHSH, CDR2 LQKENI. In DNA, the CDR3 is TGTGCCAGCTCACCTACCGGACAGGGGGCTGGAAACACCATATATTTT. Its protein is CASSPTGQGAGNTIYF. Drawing the rest from reference TRBV18 and TRBJ1-3, the complete variable domain is NAGVMQNPRHLVRRRGQEARLRCSPMKGHSHVYWYRQLPEEGLKFMVYLQKENIIDESGMPKERFSAEFPKEGPSILRIQQVVRGDSAAYFCASSPTGQGAGNTIYFGEGSWLTVV.

The J gene is TRBJ1-5, the V gene TRBV7-8, with D unclear. There are 14 residues in the CDR3. Between the trimmed V and J ends, which lost 4 bases and 4 bases, there was a span of 11 bases. Germline-derived CDR1 and CDR2 are SGHVS and FQNEAQ. The CDR3 DNA reads TGTGCCAGCAGCTCAATGGACGGGAATCAGCCCCAGCATTTT. It encodes CASSSMDGNQPQHF.

This clone was seen a few times. The chain joins TRBV6-5 to TRBJ1-5, with D unresolved. Trimming took off 6 bases at V and 7 bases at J, with 16 bases between the two ends. The CDR3 has 14 amino acids. Germline assignment: CDR1 MNHEY and CDR2 SVGAGI. The chain's CDR3 is CASRPEGVGQPQHF. DNA of the CDR3: TGTGCCAGCAGGCCGGAGGGAGTAGGACAGCCCCAGCATTTT.

The chain employs TRBV7-3 and TRBJ1-1, with TRBD1 as a possible D gene (5 bases). CDR3 size: 14 residues. V lost 2 bases and J lost 5, with 12 bases in between. Germline CDR1 reads SGHTA; CDR2 reads FQGTGA. CDR3 nucleotide sequence: TGTGCCAGCAGCTTAGAGGCAGGGAGAACTGAAGCTTTCTTT. Protein sequence: CASSLEAGRTEAFF.

The chain joins TRBV30 to TRBJ2-3; TRBD2 matches at 9 bases. Losses at the gene ends were 0 bases for V and 1 base for J; bases not matched to a gene: 8. Germline loops: CDR1 GTSNPN, CDR2 SVGIG (reference sequence). The CDR3 loop spans 17 amino acids. CDR3 amino acids: CAWSVRLAGKGTDTQYF. The CDR3 bases are TGTGCCTGGAGTGTAAGGCTAGCGGGGAAAGGCACAGATACGCAGTATTTT.

The V and J genes are TRBV15 and TRBJ2-2, with 8 bases lining up with TRBD1. J lost 7 bases, V lost 0 bases, and 7 bases had no gene match. CDR1 LNHNV and CDR2 YYDKDF come from the germline V gene (reference sequence). The CDR3 totals 16 residues. CDR3 protein: CATSRDRGRIGGELFF. The CDR3 DNA reads TGTGCCACCAGCAGAGACAGGGGGCGAATTGGCGGGGAGCTGTTTTTT.

The rearrangement links TRBV10-3 to TRBJ2-1; TRBD2 is a possible D gene (5 bases). Germline values: CDR1 ENHRY, CDR2 SYGVKD. The CDR3 covers 18 residues. The germline V and J ends were trimmed by 1 base and 13 bases, with 29 bases remaining between them. The CDR3 DNA is TGTGCCATCAGTGAGTGGGTCGGGATGAGCTCCTACAATGAGCCTCAGTTCTTC. It encodes CAISEWVGMSSYNEPQFF.

V gene TRBV11-1 combines with J gene TRBJ2-2; 8 bases match TRBD2. Unmatched junction bases numbered 5, after V lost 5 bases and J lost 0 bases. Germline lookup yields CDR1 SGHAT and CDR2 FQDESV (reference sequence). The CDR3 is made up of 16 amino acids. CDR3 sequence: CASSRREGTNTGELFF. The DNA of the CDR3 is TGTGCCAGCAGCCGACGGGAGGGGACGAACACCGGGGAGCTGTTTTTT.

The chain is built from TRBV28 and TRBJ2-7; 10 nucleotides match TRBD1. CDR1 is MDHEN and CDR2 is SYDVKM in the germline V gene. The CDR3 contains 15 residues. With V trimmed by 2 bases and J by 6 bases, 7 bases remained unmatched. The CDR3 loop is CASSLQGQGRSEQYF. As DNA, the CDR3 is TGTGCCAGCAGTTTACAGGGACAGGGGAGGAGCGAGCAGTACTTC.

The table lists this clone with many counts. The chain uses TRBV5-8 and TRBJ2-1; D not certain. Germline CDR1 is SGHTS and CDR2 is YDEGEE. V lost 0 bases, J lost 2 bases, and 9 bases lay in between. The length of the CDR3 is 15 residues. The CDR3 loop reads CASSLGTGTYNEQFF. The DNA for the CDR3 is TGTGCCAGCAGCTTGGGGACGGGTACCTACAATGAGCAGTTCTTC.

This clone appeared once. This rearrangement joins TRBV10-2 to TRBJ1-2; 8 positions agree with TRBD1. The CDR3 has 14 residues. Germline V gives CDR1 WSHSY, CDR2 SAAADI. After removal of 4 bases from V and 3 bases from J, the junction contained 4 bases not matched to a gene. Written as DNA, the CDR3 is TGCGCCAGCAGTGTCACAGGGGGGTACTATGGCTACACCTTC. It codes for CASSVTGGYYGYTF.

V gene TRBV15 combines with J gene TRBJ1-2, with TRBD1 identical over 8 bases. The CDR3 is made up of 13 amino acids. The V segment lost 1 base and the J segment 8 bases; nucleotides outside the gene matches: 3. Germline V gives CDR1 LNHNV, CDR2 YYDKDF (reference sequence). The CDR3 nucleotides are TGTGCCACCAGCAGAGCAGGGGGCGACGGCTACACCTTC. It specifies CATSRAGGDGYTF.

This chain joins TRBV5-1 and TRBJ2-3; 7 nucleotides agree with TRBD2. Germline V CDR1 and CDR2: SGHRS, YFSETQ. V lost 3 bases and J lost 3; bases outside the gene matches: 1. There are 13 residues in the CDR3. In DNA form, the CDR3 reads TGCGCCAGCAGCTGGGAGGGTACAGATACGCAGTATTTT. This translates into CASSWEGTDTQYF.

This sequence joins TRBV18 and TRBJ2-5; TRBD2 matches at 12 bases. This CDR3 is built from 17 residues. In germline, CDR1 is KGHSH, CDR2 LQKENI. The junction had 12 bases not matched to a gene; V was cut back by 5 bases and J by 5 bases. The CDR3 DNA sequence: TGTGCCAGCTCATCGACCTCTAGCGGGAGGGCCCAGGAGACCCAGTACTTC. It specifies CASSSTSSGRAQETQYF.

This clone has only one observation. The chain recombines TRBV6-5 with TRBJ1-2, with no clear D. Germline V gene sequence: CDR1 MNHEY, CDR2 SVGAGI. The V end was cut by 0 bases, the J end by 6 bases, with 11 bases between. The CDR3 covers 14 residues. The DNA of the CDR3 is TGTGCCAGCAGTTACTCGAGGAGACACAATGGCTACACCTTC. The encoded protein is CASSYSRRHNGYTF.